Below, 17 T cell receptor beta chains from the same sample are listed, as sequenced in a study of technical replicates of blood from several donors. Assay: immunoSEQ multiplex PCR; the TCRdb copy retains only in-frame clones and omits some. Here the sample spans fewer than 100,000 clones, about 89% being singletons. Source material: T cells isolated from PBMCs. The receptors originated from a human donor in good health.

V is TRBV7-9 and J is TRBJ1-5; D perhaps matches TRBD1 (5 bases). The CDR3 runs to 15 residues. V shed 2 bases and J shed 10 bases, with 18 bases lying between them. Germline-derived CDR1 and CDR2 are SEHNR and FQNEAQ (reference sequence). This chain's CDR3 is CASSLSQGGRSPQHF. DNA of the CDR3: TGTGCCAGCAGCTTATCGCAGGGTGGACGATCACCCCAGCATTTT.

The V call is TRBV11-2, the J call TRBJ2-7, with 8 nucleotides matching TRBD2. Germline V gene lookup returns CDR1 SGHAT and CDR2 FQNNGV. The junction had 4 bases not matched to a gene; V was cut back by 4 bases and J by 2 bases. CDR3 length equals 14 residues. The CDR3 coding sequence is TGTGCCAGCAGCTGGGGACTAGGGACCTACGAGCAGTACTTC. Residues: CASSWGLGTYEQYF.

The V and J genes are TRBV5-1 and TRBJ2-2; 9 positions agree with TRBD2. The CDR3 totals 15 residues. In germline, CDR1 is SGHRS, CDR2 YFSETQ. J lost 3 bases, V lost 1 base, and 1 base had no gene match. The CDR3 coding sequence is TGCGCCAGCAGCTTGAGCGGGAGGTACACCGGGGAGCTGTTTTTT. It specifies CASSLSGRYTGELFF.

This sequence joins TRBV11-2 and TRBJ2-5; 9 nucleotides align to TRBD2. Trimming at V came to 1 base and at J to 5 bases, leaving 5 bases not matched to a gene. Germline V CDR1 and CDR2: SGHAT, FQNNGV. The CDR3 is 15 residues long. CDR3 sequence: CASSLVAGVGETQYF. Written as DNA, the CDR3 is TGTGCCAGCAGCTTAGTAGCGGGAGTAGGTGAGACCCAGTACTTC.

The CDR3 is CASSPTSVPTGELFF. DNA of the CDR3: TGTGCCAGCAGCCCCACTAGCGTGCCGACCGGGGAGCTGTTTTTT. V and J are TRBV7-9 and TRBJ2-2; 7 bases fit TRBD2. This CDR3 region has 15 residues. J lost 5 bases, V lost 5 bases, and 8 bases had no gene match. Germline V gene sequence: CDR1 SEHNR, CDR2 FQNEAQ (reference sequence).

The chain's CDR3 is CASSLNGRGDTDTQYF. The CDR3, as DNA: TGTGCCAGCAGCTTAAATGGCAGGGGTGACACAGATACGCAGTATTTT. The chain combines TRBV7-8 with TRBJ2-3; D may be TRBD1 (6 bases). V was pared by 2 bases and J by 2 bases, with 14 bases between. In germline, CDR1 is SGHVS, CDR2 FQNEAQ. The CDR3 is 16 residues long.

The V and J genes are TRBV29-1 and TRBJ2-6; no definite D call. Germline CDR1 reads SQVTM; CDR2 reads ANQGSEA. V was trimmed by 1 base and J by 0 bases, leaving 7 bases between them. The length of the CDR3 is 15 residues. The CDR3 loop reads CSVEGLSSGANVLTF. The CDR3 DNA follows: TGCAGCGTTGAAGGACTGTCCTCTGGGGCCAACGTCCTGACTTTC.

The chain carries TRBV6-5 and TRBJ2-7; 10 bases are a match to TRBD2. CDR3 size: 16 residues. V shed 2 bases, J shed 6 bases, and the junction held 10 bases outside the gene matches. Germline-derived CDR1 and CDR2 are MNHEY and SVGAGI. In DNA, the CDR3 is TGTGCCAGCAGTTACGAACCGGGACTAGCGTGGTCCGAGCAGTACTTC. This sequence encodes CASSYEPGLAWSEQYF.

V usage is TRBV5-1 and J usage is TRBJ2-5; 8 nucleotides match TRBD2. The CDR3 is 15 residues long. The germline V gene encodes CDR1 SGHRS and CDR2 YFSETQ. Losses at the gene ends were 2 bases for V and 5 bases for J; bases not matched to a gene: 8. CDR3 sequence (DNA): TGCGCCAGCAGCTTAGAAGGACTAGCAGAGGAGACCCAGTACTTC. Protein product: CASSLEGLAEETQYF.

The chain carries TRBV19 and TRBJ2-3; 9 nucleotides match TRBD1. V gave up 11 bases and J gave up 1 base; unmatched junction bases: 4. This CDR3 spans 13 amino acids. Per germline, CDR1 LNHDA and CDR2 SQIVND (reference sequence). CDR3 DNA sequence: TGTGCCTGCCGGGACAGGGGCACAGATACGCAGTATTTT. Amino acids: CACRDRGTDTQYF.

The gene calls are TRBV23-1 and TRBJ2-1; 8 bases are a match to TRBD2. TRBV23-1 is placed among ORFs of uncertain function. The V gene end was trimmed by 0 bases and the J gene end by 8 bases; junction bases not matched to a gene: 3. This CDR3 contains 14 residues. DNA of the CDR3: TGCGCCAGCAGTCAATCCCAGCGGGAGCATGAGCAGTTCTTC. This translates into CASSQSQREHEQFF.

The chain's CDR3 is CASIIGAGNTIYF. The CDR3 DNA follows: TGTGCCAGCATCATAGGAGCAGGAAACACCATATATTTT. The chain employs TRBV7-3 and TRBJ1-3; D unresolved. Trimming stripped 7 bases from V and 4 bases from J, with 11 bases between. The length of the CDR3 is 13 residues. Germline CDR1 reads SGHTA; CDR2 reads FQGTGA.

The chain uses TRBV5-4 and TRBJ2-3; D might be TRBD2 (5 bases). This CDR3 has 15 residues. CDR1 is SGHNT and CDR2 is YYREEE in the germline V gene (reference sequence). V lost 0 bases and J 4 bases, leaving 12 bases between the germline ends. CDR3 coding DNA: TGTGCCAGCAGCTTGGCGGGAAGTTTAGCAGATACGCAGTATTTT. This translates into CASSLAGSLADTQYF.

This chain joins TRBV7-9 and TRBJ1-2, with TRBD1 matching 8 bases. Germline assignment: CDR1 SEHNR and CDR2 FQNEAQ (reference sequence). This CDR3 contains 13 residues. The ends lost 2 bases at V and 8 bases at J; junction bases unmatched: 4. The CDR3 is CASSLQGAGGYTF. The CDR3 DNA is TGTGCCAGCAGCTTACAGGGGGCGGGCGGCTACACCTTC.

The CDR3 DNA reads as TGTGCCAGCAGCGGGGGCTACTCAGGGGGAGAGACCCAGTACTTC. Its translation: CASSGGYSGGETQYF. The rearrangement joins TRBV6-1 to TRBJ2-5; D possibly corresponds to TRBD1 (7 bases). Germline loops: CDR1 MNHNS, CDR2 SASEGT. V lost 6 bases, J lost 4 bases, and 18 bases lay in between. This CDR3 is 15 amino acids long.

The V gene is TRBV29-1, the J gene TRBJ2-1, with D perhaps TRBD1 (6 bases). CDR1 is SQVTM and CDR2 is ANQGSEA in the germline V gene. V lost 3 bases and J lost 8, with 17 bases in between. There are 14 residues in the CDR3. The CDR3: CSVDGAGAEYEQFF. For the CDR3, the DNA is TGCAGCGTTGATGGGGCAGGGGCTGAATATGAGCAGTTCTTC.

V gene TRBV5-6 combines with J gene TRBJ2-2; no reliable D call. V lost 5 bases and J 5 bases, leaving 7 bases between the germline ends. The CDR3 has 12 amino acids. Per the germline V gene, CDR1 is SGHDT and CDR2 is YYEEEE. CDR3 sequence: CASSRVTGELFF. CDR3 in DNA: TGTGCCAGCAGTAGAGTTACCGGGGAGCTGTTTTTT.